These T cell receptor beta chains were read from a single sample in a study of T cell responses to AZD1222 COVID-19 vaccine. Here immunoSEQ multiplex PCR was the method, and the copy in TCRdb shows in-frame clones only, minus some. Here the sample spans more than 100,000 clones, about 85% being singletons. Sequenced here: peripheral blood, sampled on day 0 of AZD1222 vaccination. These receptors were collected from an adult in good health. Both conserved end residues are part of each CDR3. Each record gives: V gene, D gene, J gene, CDR3 protein, CDR3 DNA. The D gene is left open where the match is weak.

V: TRBV5-1; D: TRBD1; J: TRBJ1-3; CDR3: CASSFQGQGNSGNTIYF; DNA: TGCGCCAGCAGCTTTCAGGGACAGGGTAACTCTGGAAACACCATATATTTT
V: TRBV9; D: TRBD1; J: TRBJ1-2; CDR3: CASSASGGWSGYTF; DNA: TGTGCCAGCAGCGCTTCAGGGGGCTGGAGTGGCTACACCTTC
V: TRBV19; D: TRBD1; J: TRBJ1-5; CDR3: CASSPRTGGTGQPQHF; DNA: TGTGCCAGTAGTCCCAGGACAGGGGGCACAGGTCAGCCCCAGCATTTT
V: TRBV5-4; D: -; J: TRBJ2-2; CDR3: CASSFFAGAQGELFF; DNA: TGTGCCAGCAGCTTTTTTGCAGGGGCACAAGGGGAGCTGTTTTTT
V: TRBV30; D: -; J: TRBJ2-7; CDR3: CAWDRDLSSYEQYF; DNA: TGTGCCTGGGACCGCGACCTAAGCTCCTACGAGCAGTACTTC
V: TRBV7-3; D: TRBD1; J: TRBJ2-2; CDR3: CASSPHPSGTGHTGELFF; DNA: TGTGCCAGCAGCCCCCACCCCTCCGGGACAGGGCACACCGGGGAGCTGTTTTTT
V: TRBV5-6; D: -; J: TRBJ2-5; CDR3: CASSLASSVDETQYF; DNA: TGTGCCAGCAGCTTGGCGAGTTCGGTTGACGAGACCCAGTACTTC
V: TRBV9; D: TRBD2; J: TRBJ2-2; CDR3: CASSVAGLAGVYAGELFF; DNA: TGTGCCAGCAGCGTAGCGGGACTAGCGGGGGTCTATGCCGGGGAGCTGTTTTTT
V: TRBV7-9; D: TRBD2; J: TRBJ2-7; CDR3: CASSLSTSGGEEQYF; DNA: TGTGCCAGCAGCTTATCGACTAGCGGGGGTGAAGAGCAGTACTTC
V: TRBV11-2; D: -; J: TRBJ2-7; CDR3: CASSRGRNSYEQYF; DNA: TGTGCCAGCAGCCGCGGACGGAACTCCTACGAGCAGTACTTC
V: TRBV5-1; D: -; J: TRBJ1-3; CDR3: CASSLGAASGNTIYF; DNA: TGCGCCAGCAGCTTGGGGGCTGCCTCTGGAAACACCATATATTTT
V: TRBV5-1; D: TRBD1; J: TRBJ1-2; CDR3: CASSLAPDRVSSGGYTF; DNA: TGCGCCAGCAGCTTGGCCCCGGACAGGGTGAGTTCTGGTGGCTACACCTTC
V: TRBV11-2; D: TRBD1; J: TRBJ1-6; CDR3: CASSLGPRGRLGSPLHF; DNA: TGTGCCAGCAGCTTAGGTCCCAGGGGGCGTTTGGGTTCACCCCTCCACTTT
V: TRBV4-1; D: TRBD2; J: TRBJ2-7; CDR3: CASSQRFSGSPDEQYF; DNA: TGCGCCAGCAGCCAAAGGTTTAGCGGGTCTCCTGACGAGCAGTACTTC
V: TRBV9; D: TRBD1; J: TRBJ1-3; CDR3: CASSVAPGTGISGNTIYF; DNA: TGTGCCAGCAGCGTAGCCCCCGGGACAGGGATCTCTGGAAACACCATATATTTT
V: TRBV7-9; D: TRBD1; J: TRBJ2-7; CDR3: CASSLRGTGLQYF; DNA: TGTGCCAGCAGCTTACGTGGGACAGGGTTGCAGTACTTC
V: TRBV5-1; D: -; J: TRBJ2-6; CDR3: CASSQDASRGSGANVLTF; DNA: TGCGCCAGCAGCCAGGACGCTTCGAGGGGTTCTGGGGCCAACGTCCTGACTTTC